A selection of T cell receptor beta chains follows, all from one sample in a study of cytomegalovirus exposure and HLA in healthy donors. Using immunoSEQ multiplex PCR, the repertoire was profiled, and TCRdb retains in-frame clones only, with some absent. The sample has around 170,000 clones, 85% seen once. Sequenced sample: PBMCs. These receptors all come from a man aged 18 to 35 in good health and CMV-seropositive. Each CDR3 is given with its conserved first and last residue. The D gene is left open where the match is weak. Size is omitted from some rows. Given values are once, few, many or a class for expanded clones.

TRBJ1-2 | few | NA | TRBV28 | TGTGCCAGCAGTTCTTCTTCGGGGGGCTATGGCTACACCTTC | CASSSSSGGYGYTF
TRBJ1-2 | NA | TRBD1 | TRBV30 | TGTGCCTGGAGACACGGGGACAGGGGGCCCAATGGCTACACCTTC | CAWRHGDRGPNGYTF
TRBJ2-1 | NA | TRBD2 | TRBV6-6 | TGTGCCAGCAGTTTCACTAGCGGGGGGGCCCTCAATGAGCAGTTCTTC | CASSFTSGGALNEQFF
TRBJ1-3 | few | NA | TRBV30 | TGTGCCTGGAGTGTAGCTGACAGGTCTGGAAACACCATATATTTT | CAWSVADRSGNTIYF
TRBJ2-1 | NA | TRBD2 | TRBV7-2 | TGTGCCAGCTCCTGGGTGACTAGCGACCACAATGAGCAGTTCTTC | CASSWVTSDHNEQFF
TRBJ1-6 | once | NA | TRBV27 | TGTGCCAGCAGTCGGGAACCCTATAATTCACCCCTCCACTTT | CASSREPYNSPLHF
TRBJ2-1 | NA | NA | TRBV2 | TGTGCCAGCAGCTTTCTAAGGGGGATTTACAATGAGCAGTTCTTC | CASSFLRGIYNEQFF
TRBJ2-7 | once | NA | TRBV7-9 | TGTGCCAGCAGCTTAGTGGCCGCCTACGAGCAGTACTTC | CASSLVAAYEQYF
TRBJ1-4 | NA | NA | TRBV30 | TGTGCCTGGAGGGGGATCGACAGCGTTAATGAAAAACTGTTTTTT | CAWRGIDSVNEKLFF
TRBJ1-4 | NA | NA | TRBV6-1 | TGTGCCAGCAGCCGTCGGGGTGAAAAACTGTTTTTT | CASSRRGEKLFF
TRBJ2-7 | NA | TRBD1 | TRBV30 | TGTGCCTGGAGTGTACCCCGACAGGGCACCTACGAGCAGTACTTC | CAWSVPRQGTYEQYF